This TCR beta chain comes out of a study of T-cell memory formation after mild COVID-19. Overall study context: There were largely donor-specific TCR clusters.

TCRdb reprocessed the 5' RACE reads via MiXCR and lists one record per CDR3 protein. The sample has some 180,000 distinct CDR3 sequences, over 10% seen once; the top ten hold approximately 3.6%. Germline V lookup: CDR1 SGHDT, CDR2 YYEEEE. The CDR3 loop spans 14 amino acids. Germline trimming cut 5 bases from V and 5 bases from J; bases unmatched to any gene: 7. This clonotype was obtained from a young man who had mild COVID-19 (a few samples of this study predate the infection). Cell type and time point are not known. The specimen sequenced was PBMCs or a T cell subset sorted from them (not recorded which). The chain carries TRBV5-6 and TRBJ1-5; 7 nucleotides agree with TRBD1. CDR3 bases: TGTGCCAGCAGTCTCACAGGGGCGGATCAGCCCCAGCATTTT. Translated: CASSLTGADQPQHF.